This T cell receptor beta chain originates from a study of STAT3 mutations in large granular lymphocyte leukemia. Study conclusions and caveats: Clonal expansion was inferred from samples taken at other timepoints. Every T-cell large granular lymphocyte leukemia patient had at least one immunodominant TCR beta clonotype.

As for this clone: Its matching antigen is unknown.

Roughly 41,000 productive templates were obtained per sample on average. Assay used: immunoSEQ multiplex PCR; TCRdb lists only in-frame clones, some missing. Among tens of thousands of clones listed, around 80% were seen once. Germline CDR1 is SGHVS and CDR2 is FQNEAQ. This CDR3 region has 14 residues. The V end lost 0 bases, the J end lost 12 bases, and 15 bases lay between the germline ends. This receptor was taken from a human donor with T large granular lymphocyte leukemia. Some clones in this sample may be carry-over from other donors' samples. The chain uses TRBV7-8 and TRBJ2-1; D perhaps matches TRBD1 (6 bases). Material: PBMCs. The CDR3 coding sequence is TGTGCCAGCAGCTTAGCAAAGTACAGGGCCTGGCAGTTCTTC. Translating it yields CASSLAKYRAWQFF.